This passage covers 19 T cell receptor beta chains from one sample sequenced in a study of regulatory T cells in long-lasting Graves disease. TCR beta libraries were built with iRepertoire HTBI primers and Arm-PCR of CDR3 regions. TCRdb re-analysed the multiplex PCR reads in MiXCR, keeping a single row per CDR3 protein. Here the sample spans 350,000 to 500,000 distinct CDR3 sequences, around 15% being singletons. Time point meaning: newly diagnosed GD, antithyroid drugs for less than 3 months. RNA isolated from PBMCs was used to make the TCR library. Separately, the same data were catalogued under a study of T cells in Graves' hyperthyroidism and ophthalmopathy.

This material consisted of peripheral blood mononuclear cells (PBMCs), taken at new diagnosis, from a patient treated with antithyroid drugs. Receptors were obtained from a woman under 40 with Graves disease.

At least ten counts were recorded for this clonotype. V and J are TRBV29-1 and TRBJ1-1; no firm D call. This CDR3 contains 13 residues. Germline V lookup: CDR1 SQVTM, CDR2 ANQGSEA. V was cut by 7 bases and J by 5 bases, with 17 bases left in between. CDR3 in amino acids: CSASLTVVTEAFF. CDR3 bases: TGCAGCGCCTCTTTGACGGTGGTAACTGAAGCTTTCTTT.

This clonotype was observed at least ten times. V gene TRBV12-3 or TRBV12-4 combines with J gene TRBJ2-1; D remains ambiguous. The CDR3 is 12 residues long. Trimming shortened V by 2 bases and J by 10 bases, and 9 bases separated the two germline ends. This CDR3 reads CASSLTLEEQFF. CDR3 sequence (DNA): TGTGCCAGCAGTTTAACCTTGGAAGAGCAGTTCTTC.

This clonotype occurred a few times. This chain connects TRBV7-3 to TRBJ2-2, with D unresolved. The germline gives CDR1 SGHTA, CDR2 FQGTGA. The CDR3 runs to 15 residues. The V end lost 3 bases, the J end lost 4 bases, and 12 bases lay between the germline ends. This chain's CDR3 is CASSFLGGTTGELFF. CDR3 coding DNA: TGTGCCAGCAGCTTTTTGGGTGGCACCACCGGGGAGCTGTTTTTT.

The sample holds one count of this clonotype. A much more abundant neighbour one base away suggests this may be a read error. The chain couples TRBV11-2 to TRBJ2-1, with D possibly matching TRBD2 (5 bases). CDR3 length: 19 amino acids. In germline, CDR1 is SGHAT, CDR2 FQNNGV. The CDR3 region has the DNA TGTGCCAGCAGCTTATTCGGCTCGCGGGCGGCCAGCTCCCACAATGAGCAGTTCTTC. As protein: CASSLFGSRAASSHNEQFF. The full variable domain, its missing parts supplied by reference TRBV11-2 and TRBJ2-1, is EAGVAQSPRYKIIEKRQSVAFWCNPISGHATLYWYQQILGQGPKLLIQFQNNGVVDDSQLPKDRFSAERLKGVDSTLKIQPAKLEDSAVYLCASSLFGSRAASSHNEQFFGPGTRLTVL.

The sample holds a few counts of this clonotype. This chain joins TRBV6-1 and TRBJ2-1; TRBD2 matches at 13 bases. Germline V gene sequence: CDR1 MNHNS, CDR2 SASEGT. J was trimmed by 6 bases and V by 6 bases; bases with no gene match: 5. The CDR3 length is 15 residues. The CDR3 is CASSTGTSGTNEQFF. The CDR3 DNA sequence: TGTGCCAGCAGCACCGGGACTAGCGGGACCAATGAGCAGTTCTTC.

This clonotype was picked up many times. The chain recombines TRBV6-1 with TRBJ1-1; D unclear. This CDR3 has 12 amino acids. Trimming stripped 5 bases from V and 10 bases from J, with 14 bases between. The germline V gene has CDR1 MNHNS and CDR2 SASEGT. As DNA, the CDR3 is TGTGCCAGCAGTAACCGCCGGGGAGGAGCTTTCTTT. This encodes CASSNRRGGAFF.

This clonotype was detected many times. The chain carries TRBV5-1 and TRBJ2-7; TRBD1 or TRBD2 may be the D gene (5 bases each). From germline, CDR1 is SGHRS and CDR2 YFSETQ. With 0 bases removed from V and 0 bases from J, the gap between germline ends came to 13 bases. This CDR3 contains 16 residues. This CDR3 reads CASSLGPGQASYEQYF. Written as DNA, the CDR3 is TGCGCCAGCAGCTTGGGCCCGGGGCAAGCCTCCTACGAGCAGTACTTC.

This clonotype has ten or more counts. This sequence joins TRBV15 and TRBJ1-1, with TRBD1 as a possible D gene (5 bases). The V end was cut by 3 bases, the J end by 4 bases, with 12 bases between. The length of the CDR3 is 14 residues. CDR1 is LNHNV, CDR2 YYDKDF, per germline (reference sequence). This chain's CDR3 is CATSSQGGGTEAFF. Written as DNA, the CDR3 is TGTGCCACCAGCAGTCAGGGCGGAGGCACTGAAGCTTTCTTT.

The genes are TRBV4-1 and TRBJ2-5; maybe TRBD2 (6 bases). Germline V gene lookup returns CDR1 MGHRA and CDR2 YSYEKL. The V end lost 1 base, the J end lost 2 bases, and 11 bases lay between the germline ends. The CDR3 covers 15 residues. In DNA, the CDR3 is TGCGCCAGCAGCCAAGGGAGGGGCCCGCAAGAGACCCAGTACTTC. Its translation: CASSQGRGPQETQYF.

This clonotype was detected many times. V gene TRBV12-3 or TRBV12-4 combines with J gene TRBJ1-1, with a tentative D call TRBD1 (6 bases). V lost 7 bases to trimming and J lost 0 bases, with 15 bases between them. The CDR3 consists of 15 residues. The CDR3 sequence: CASIGGPGMNTEAFF. Here the CDR3 DNA reads TGTGCCAGCATTGGGGGCCCGGGAATGAACACTGAAGCTTTCTTT.

The chain is built from TRBV4-2 and TRBJ2-1; 7 nucleotides line up with TRBD1. Germline CDR1 reads LGHNA; CDR2 reads YNFKEQ. Unmatched junction bases numbered 17, after V lost 0 bases and J lost 9 bases. The length of the CDR3 is 18 residues. The CDR3 sequence: CASSQEGPGTGASGEQFF. The CDR3 nucleotides are TGTGCCAGCAGCCAAGAAGGGCCCGGAACAGGGGCCTCGGGTGAGCAGTTCTTC.

This clonotype was observed many times. The chain joins TRBV5-1 to TRBJ2-1; D unresolved. Trimming pared 1 base from V and 4 bases from J, leaving 9 bases between. The CDR3 length is 14 residues. Germline CDR1 is SGHRS and CDR2 is YFSETQ. The CDR3 here is CASSLNSNYNEQFF. As DNA, the CDR3 is TGCGCCAGCAGCTTGAACAGCAATTACAATGAGCAGTTCTTC.

The chain is built from TRBV6-2 or TRBV6-3 and TRBJ2-1; a possible D gene is TRBD2 (6 bases). Trimming took off 8 bases at V and 4 bases at J, with 21 bases between the two ends. CDR3 length equals 16 residues. Germline V gene sequence: CDR1 MNHEY, CDR2 SVGEGT. CDR3 bases: TGTGCCAGCCGATATAGCGGAATAAGGGGTTACAATGAGCAGTTCTTC. This sequence encodes CASRYSGIRGYNEQFF.

This clonotype was picked up a small number of times. V is TRBV20-1 and J is TRBJ2-7; D gene ambiguous. CDR1 DFQATT and CDR2 SNEGSKA come from the germline V gene (reference sequence). There are 15 residues in the CDR3. V lost 7 bases and J lost 0, with 19 bases in between. CDR3 nucleotide sequence: TGCAGTGTTACGAAGCTGGATACTCTCTCCTACGAGCAGTACTTC. The encoded protein is CSVTKLDTLSYEQYF.

In nucleotides, the CDR3 is TGCAGTGCTAGCCCTTTAGCAGCGGGGGAGCTGTTTTTT. Translation gives CSASPLAAGELFF. The V gene is TRBV20-1, the J gene TRBJ2-2; no firm D call. The V and J ends lost 3 bases and 8 bases respectively, with 13 bases between them. Germline CDR1 DFQATT, CDR2 SNEGSKA (reference sequence). The CDR3 contains 13 residues.

This clonotype was counted a few times. A much more abundant neighbour one base away suggests this may be a read error. This rearrangement joins TRBV30 to TRBJ2-2; 8 nucleotides align to TRBD1. This CDR3 spans 13 amino acids. Germline V lookup: CDR1 GTSNPN, CDR2 SVGIG (reference sequence). The CDR3 sequence is CAWGEDRAGELFF. The CDR3 region has the DNA TGTGCCTGGGGTGAGGACAGGGCCGGTGAGCTGTTTTTT.

This clonotype was picked up many times. The chain is built from TRBV24-1 and TRBJ2-2, with 8 bases fitting TRBD2. Germline values: CDR1 KGHDR, CDR2 SFDVKD. Trimming cost V 2 bases and J 6 bases; bases outside gene matches: 1. This CDR3 region has 14 residues. CDR3 amino acids: CATSDSGLAGELFF. The CDR3 region has the DNA TGTGCCACCAGTGATTCGGGACTAGCCGGGGAGCTGTTTTTT.

Only a few counts were recorded for this clonotype. The chain is built from TRBV6-2 or TRBV6-3 and TRBJ1-1; the D gene is possibly TRBD1 (5 bases). The CDR3 has 18 amino acids. Germline CDR1 and CDR2: MNHEY and SVGEGT. V lost 2 bases and J lost 1, with 20 bases in between. CDR3 nucleotides: TGTGCCAGCAGTTACGGAGGAAACAGGCCTAATCGGAACACTGAAGCTTTCTTT. The encoded protein is CASSYGGNRPNRNTEAFF.

This clonotype was detected ten times or more. The gene calls are TRBV11-2 and TRBJ1-1; no reliable D call. CDR3 length: 14 amino acids. CDR1 is SGHAT, CDR2 FQNNGV, per germline. The ends were cut back, 2 bases at V and 0 bases at J, with 7 bases in the middle. CDR3 protein: CASSLQRMNTEAFF. The DNA for the CDR3 is TGTGCCAGCAGCTTACAACGGATGAACACTGAAGCTTTCTTT.